This TCR beta chain stems from a study of identical twins. This clonotype was seen more than once but under ten times. Its antigen is currently unknown. TCRdb re-called the 5' RACE reads through MiXCR, storing one row per CDR3 protein. The sample lists 350,000 or so distinct CDR3 sequences, approximately 8.7% seen once, with under 10% in the top ten. Study conclusions and caveats: The study found weaker excess twin sharing in beta out-of-frame sequences. Memory repertoires lacked the insertion deficit that abundant cord blood beta clonotypes showed. One should note that invariant MAIT and iNKT cells could partly confound zero-insertion analyses.

V was cut by 0 bases and J by 4 bases, with 12 bases left in between. Germline CDR1 reads WSHSY; CDR2 reads SAAADI. This CDR3 is built from 15 residues. The donor group consisted entirely of healthy Caucasians. The chain carries TRBV10-2 and TRBJ1-1; D ambiguous. Sequenced input: naive T cells sorted from blood. This TCR derives from a woman aged 45-60 years in good health. This CDR3 is CASSESNTLVTEAFF. For the CDR3, the DNA is TGCGCCAGCAGTGAGTCTAACACTCTGGTCACTGAAGCTTTCTTT.